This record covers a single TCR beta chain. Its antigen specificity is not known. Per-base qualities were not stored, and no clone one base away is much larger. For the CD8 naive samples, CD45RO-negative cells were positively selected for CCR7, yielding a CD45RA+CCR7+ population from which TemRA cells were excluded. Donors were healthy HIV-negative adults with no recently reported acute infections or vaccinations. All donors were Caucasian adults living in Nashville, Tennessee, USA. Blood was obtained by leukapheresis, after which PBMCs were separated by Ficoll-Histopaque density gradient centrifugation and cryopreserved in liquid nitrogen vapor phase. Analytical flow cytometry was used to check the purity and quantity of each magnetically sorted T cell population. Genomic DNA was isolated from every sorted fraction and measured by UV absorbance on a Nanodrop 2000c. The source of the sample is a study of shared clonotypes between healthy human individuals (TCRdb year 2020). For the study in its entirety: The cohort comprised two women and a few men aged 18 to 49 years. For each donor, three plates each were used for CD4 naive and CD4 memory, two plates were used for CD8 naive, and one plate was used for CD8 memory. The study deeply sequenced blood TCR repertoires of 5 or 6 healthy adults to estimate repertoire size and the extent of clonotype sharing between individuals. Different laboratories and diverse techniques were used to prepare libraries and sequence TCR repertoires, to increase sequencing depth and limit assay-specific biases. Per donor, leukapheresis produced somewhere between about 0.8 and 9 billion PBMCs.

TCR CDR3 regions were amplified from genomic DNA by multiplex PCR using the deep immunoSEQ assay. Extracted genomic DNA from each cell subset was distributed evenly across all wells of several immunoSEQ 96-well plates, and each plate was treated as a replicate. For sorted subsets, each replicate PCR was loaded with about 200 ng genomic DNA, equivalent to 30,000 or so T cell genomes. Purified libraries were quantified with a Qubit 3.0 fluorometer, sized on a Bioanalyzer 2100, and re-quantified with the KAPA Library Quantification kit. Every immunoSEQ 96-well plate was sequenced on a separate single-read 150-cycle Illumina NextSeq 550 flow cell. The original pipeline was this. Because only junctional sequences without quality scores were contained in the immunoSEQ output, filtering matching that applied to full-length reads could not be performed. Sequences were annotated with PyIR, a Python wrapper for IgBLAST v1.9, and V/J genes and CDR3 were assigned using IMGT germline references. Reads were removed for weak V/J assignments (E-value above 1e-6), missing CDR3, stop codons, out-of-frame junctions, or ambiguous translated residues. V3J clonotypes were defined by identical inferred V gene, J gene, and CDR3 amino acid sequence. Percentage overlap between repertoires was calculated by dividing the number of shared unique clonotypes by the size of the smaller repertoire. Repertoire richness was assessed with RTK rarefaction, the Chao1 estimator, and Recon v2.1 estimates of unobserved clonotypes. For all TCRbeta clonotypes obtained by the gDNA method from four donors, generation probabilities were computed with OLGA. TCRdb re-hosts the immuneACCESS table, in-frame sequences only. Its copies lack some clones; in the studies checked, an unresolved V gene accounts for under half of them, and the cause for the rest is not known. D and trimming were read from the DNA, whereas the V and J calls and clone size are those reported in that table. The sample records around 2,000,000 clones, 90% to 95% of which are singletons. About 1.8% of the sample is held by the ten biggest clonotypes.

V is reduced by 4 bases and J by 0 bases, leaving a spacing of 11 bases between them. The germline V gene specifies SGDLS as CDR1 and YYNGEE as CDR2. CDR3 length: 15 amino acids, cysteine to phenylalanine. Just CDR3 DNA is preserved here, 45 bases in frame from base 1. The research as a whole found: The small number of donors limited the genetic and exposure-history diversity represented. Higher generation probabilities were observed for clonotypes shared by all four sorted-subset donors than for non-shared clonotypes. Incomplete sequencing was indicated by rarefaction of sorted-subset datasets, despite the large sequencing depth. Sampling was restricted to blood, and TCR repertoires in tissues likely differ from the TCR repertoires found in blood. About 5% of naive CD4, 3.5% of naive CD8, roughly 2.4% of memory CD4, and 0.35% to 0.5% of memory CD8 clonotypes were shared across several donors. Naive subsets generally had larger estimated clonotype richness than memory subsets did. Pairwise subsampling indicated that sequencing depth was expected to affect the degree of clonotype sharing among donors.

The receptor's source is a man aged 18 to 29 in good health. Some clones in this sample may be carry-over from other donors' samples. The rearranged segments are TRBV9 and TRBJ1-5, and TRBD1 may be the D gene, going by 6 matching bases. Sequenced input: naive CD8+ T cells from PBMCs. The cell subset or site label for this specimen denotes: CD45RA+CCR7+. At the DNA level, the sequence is TGTGCCAGCAGCCACGGAGGGGGTAGCAATCAGCCCCAGCATTTT. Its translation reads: CASSHGGGSNQPQHF.